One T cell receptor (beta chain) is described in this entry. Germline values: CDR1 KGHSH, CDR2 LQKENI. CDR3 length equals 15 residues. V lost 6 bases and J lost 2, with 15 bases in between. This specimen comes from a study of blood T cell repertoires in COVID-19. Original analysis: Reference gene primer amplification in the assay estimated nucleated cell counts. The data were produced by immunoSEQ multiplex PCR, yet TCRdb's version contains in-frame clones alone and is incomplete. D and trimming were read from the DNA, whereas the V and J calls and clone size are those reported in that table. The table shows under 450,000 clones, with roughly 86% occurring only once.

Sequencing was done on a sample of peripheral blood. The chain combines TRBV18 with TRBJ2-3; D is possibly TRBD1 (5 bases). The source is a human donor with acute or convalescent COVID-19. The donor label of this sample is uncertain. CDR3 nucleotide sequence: TGTGCCAGCTCTTCGCAACAGGCCTCCACAGATACGCAGTATTTT. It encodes CASSSQQASTDTQYF.